This TCR beta chain was sequenced during a study of OX40 agonist ivuxolimab in advanced cancers. Study-wide points: Among T cells, CD8+ cells averaged more expanded clones than CD4+ cells. Both blood CD4+ and CD8+ T cells showed clonal growth by week 6 at 0.1 to 3.0 mg/kg.

The method was immunoSEQ multiplex PCR; TCRdb's version includes in-frame clones alone and lacks a portion of them. The profile shows under 95,000 clones, roughly 90% of them singletons. This CDR3 is 16 amino acids long. The ends were cut back, 5 bases at V and 1 base at J, with 17 bases in the middle. Germline CDR1 LNHDA, CDR2 SQIVND (reference sequence). A note on this clone: Antigen specificity is unknown.

This sample comprised CD4+ or CD8+ T cells sorted from blood, obtained in a trial of the OX40 agonist ivuxolimab. This clonotype was obtained from an adult with an advanced solid tumor such as melanoma, head and neck, liver or kidney cancer. The rearrangement uses TRBV19 and TRBJ2-5; possibly TRBD2 for D (5 bases). DNA of the CDR3: TGTGCCAGTAGTCCTGGACTCCGGGCGACCCAAGAGACCCAGTACTTC. Its protein is CASSPGLRATQETQYF.